Given below is one T cell receptor beta chain in context. The data stem from a study of shared clonotypes between healthy human individuals. The germline CDR1 and CDR2 sequences are LGHNA and YNFKEQ. V was clipped by 1 base and J by 3 bases, with 10 bases between them. The CDR3 has 14 residues. Sequenced by immunoSEQ multiplex PCR; TCRdb stores in-frame clones only, minus some. The repertoire holds approximately 2,300,000 clones, 80% to 95% seen once, with approximately 0.4% in the top ten. Sample: naive CD4+ T cells from PBMCs. The sample's subset: CD45RA+ positively selected. The source of this sequence is a man younger than 35 in good health. Some clones in this sample may be carry-over from other donors' samples. The chain joins TRBV4-2 to TRBJ2-7; possible D gene TRBD1, 6 bases. The CDR3 coding sequence is TGTGCCAGCAGCCAAGTGGGGGCTGTCTACGAGCAGTACTTC. Translation gives CASSQVGAVYEQYF.